The 10 T cell receptor beta chains below all came from one sample that was sequenced in a study of Graves' ophthalmopathy and Graves' hyperthyroidism. Amplification of TCR beta CDR3 regions used RNA transcripts. Amplification began with first-round RT-PCR using HTBI primers, then second-round multiplex PCR was performed. TCRdb ran MiXCR on the multiplex PCR reads and lists one entry per CDR3 protein. The sample records about 390,000 distinct CDR3 sequences, about a sixth being singletons. Material: peripheral blood. All receptors come from an adult woman with stable Graves' hyperthyroidism.

This clonotype was counted ten times or more. The chain is built from TRBV4-1 and TRBJ1-1; possible D gene TRBD1, 6 bases. The germline V and J ends were trimmed by 1 base and 7 bases, with 16 bases remaining between them. The CDR3 runs to 15 residues. Germline V gene data show CDR1 as MGHRA and CDR2 as YSYEKL. The CDR3: CASSQVIQGLLEAFF. CDR3 coding DNA: TGCGCCAGCAGCCAAGTTATCCAGGGGCTACTTGAAGCTTTCTTT.

At least ten counts were recorded for this clonotype. The chain joins TRBV19 to TRBJ1-1, with a possible D match to TRBD1 (6 bases). CDR1 and CDR2 (germline): LNHDA, SQIVND (reference sequence). V lost 6 bases, J lost 4 bases, and 18 bases lay in between. The CDR3 loop spans 15 amino acids. Written as DNA, the CDR3 is TGTGCCAGTAGGCCCTTGGACAGACCGACCACTGAAGCTTTCTTT. This translates into CASRPLDRPTTEAFF.

This clonotype was counted many times. The gene calls are TRBV27 and TRBJ2-7, with TRBD2 identical over 11 bases. This CDR3 has 16 residues. Germline-derived CDR1 and CDR2 are MNHEY and SMNVEV (reference sequence). The trim removed 5 bases at V and 5 bases at J, leaving 11 bases unmatched. The CDR3 loop is CASSEGPGLAVHEQYF. CDR3 coding DNA: TGTGCCAGCAGTGAAGGACCGGGACTAGCGGTTCACGAGCAGTACTTC.

V usage is TRBV6-1 and J usage is TRBJ1-1; 7 nucleotides line up with TRBD1. The CDR3 covers 15 residues. Trimming cost V 6 bases and J 1 base; bases outside gene matches: 8. The germline CDR1 and CDR2 sequences are MNHNS and SASEGT. The CDR3 reads CASSDPQGTNTEAFF. The CDR3 nucleotides are TGTGCCAGCAGCGACCCACAGGGGACGAACACTGAAGCTTTCTTT.

Only a few counts were recorded for this clonotype. The V call is TRBV4-3, the J call TRBJ2-7; perhaps TRBD1 as D (6 bases). Trimming shortened V by 0 bases and J by 4 bases, and 13 bases separated the two germline ends. CDR3 length: 15 residues. Germline CDR1 LGHNA, CDR2 YSLEER. As DNA, the CDR3 is TGCGCCAGCAGCCAAGATGCAAGGGGGATTTACGAGCAGTACTTC. Translating it yields CASSQDARGIYEQYF.

This clonotype has ten or more counts. The chain links TRBV11-2 to TRBJ2-2; 7 bases are shared with TRBD1. The ends lost 6 bases at V and 1 base at J; junction bases unmatched: 8. This CDR3 has 16 residues. Germline V gene data show CDR1 as SGHAT and CDR2 as FQNNGV. Written as DNA, the CDR3 is TGTGCCAGCAGAAAGATCCGGGACAGGAACACCGGGGAGCTGTTTTTT. Translation: CASRKIRDRNTGELFF.

V usage is TRBV18 and J usage is TRBJ1-1; maybe TRBD1 (6 bases). This CDR3 has 14 residues. Trimming cost V 0 bases and J 9 bases, with 14 bases left between them. Germline V gives CDR1 KGHSH, CDR2 LQKENI. The CDR3 nucleotides are TGTGCCAGCTCACCACCGCCAGGGGCCTTACAAGCTTTCTTT. The encoded protein is CASSPPPGALQAFF.

There are many counts of this clonotype. J is TRBJ2-7 and V is TRBV27; 7 bases map to TRBD2. V was clipped by 3 bases and J by 3 bases; unmatched bases: 11. Germline-derived CDR1 and CDR2 are MNHEY and SMNVEV (reference sequence). This CDR3 contains 16 residues. DNA for the CDR3: TGTGCCAGCAGTTTCAGGACTACGAGCGGGAACTACGAGCAGTACTTC. Translating it yields CASSFRTTSGNYEQYF.

This clonotype was seen ten or more times. This sequence joins TRBV28 and TRBJ2-6; 10 bases are a match to TRBD1. This CDR3 is built from 14 residues. Trimming cost V 6 bases and J 9 bases; bases outside gene matches: 5. Germline CDR1 is MDHEN and CDR2 is SYDVKM. The CDR3 here is CASSGTGADNVLTF. Written as DNA, the CDR3 is TGTGCCAGCAGCGGGACAGGGGCGGACAACGTCCTGACTTTC.

The J gene is TRBJ1-1, the V gene TRBV4-1, with a possible D match to TRBD1 (5 bases). This CDR3 is built from 20 residues. The V end lost 3 bases, the J end lost 0 bases, and 26 bases lay between the germline ends. Germline assignment: CDR1 MGHRA and CDR2 YSYEKL. The CDR3 nucleotides read TGCGCCAGCAGCCACCCCTTTGGTCGGGACTCCGGAGCCATGAACACTGAAGCTTTCTTT. Translated, it gives CASSHPFGRDSGAMNTEAFF.